The 12 T cell receptor beta chains given below trace back to one sample, sequenced in a study of shared clonotypes between healthy human individuals. Generated by immunoSEQ multiplex PCR, the TCRdb table keeps only in-frame clones and is missing some. The data contain about 610,000 clones, almost 97% of them seen just once; the ten biggest clones take up about 0.06%. The specimen was naive CD4+ T cells sorted from blood. The subset is: CD45RA+ positively selected. The receptors originated from a woman in her twenties or thirties in good health.

Note on this clone: The sample carries other DNA sequences with the same CDR3. V usage is TRBV28 and J usage is TRBJ2-7; no clear D gene. Germline CDR1 is MDHEN and CDR2 is SYDVKM. The length of the CDR3 is 13 residues. V dropped 1 base and J dropped 2 bases, with 6 bases sitting between them. The DNA of the CDR3 is TGTGCCAGCAGTTTATCTCCCACCTACGAGCAGTACTTC. Protein product: CASSLSPTYEQYF. Filled out from reference TRBV28 and TRBJ2-7, the complete variable domain reads DVKVTQSSRYLVKRTGEKVFLECVQDMDHENMFWYRQDPGLGLRLIYFSYDVKMKEKGDIPEGYSVSREKKERFSLILESASTNQTSMYLCASSLSPTYEQYFGPGTRLTVT.

This clone was seen a single time. The genes are TRBV18 and TRBJ1-4; no reliable D call. CDR1 and CDR2 (germline): KGHSH, LQKENI. The CDR3 runs to 15 residues. V was cut by 2 bases and J by 4 bases, with 11 bases left in between. CDR3 sequence (DNA): TGTGCCAGCTCACCAAGGCAAGCCGATAATGAAAAACTGTTTTTT. It encodes CASSPRQADNEKLFF.

The chain uses TRBV14 and TRBJ2-1; D tentatively reads TRBD1 or TRBD2 (5 bases each). The CDR3 sequence is 18 residues long. CDR1 and CDR2 (germline): SGHDN, FVKESK. The V end lost 4 bases, the J end lost 9 bases, and 28 bases lay between the germline ends. In DNA, the CDR3 is TGTGCCAGCAGCCCCTACTGGGACCCGGCGGGCGTCGGTCGTGAGCAGTTCTTC. Protein sequence: CASSPYWDPAGVGREQFF.

The table lists this clone with a count of one. The rearrangement joins TRBV5-1 to TRBJ1-1; tentatively, D is TRBD1 (6 bases). This CDR3 region has 16 residues. Germline CDR1 is SGHRS and CDR2 is YFSETQ. V was shortened by 5 bases and J by 4 bases, with 21 bases between the two germline ends. The CDR3 nucleotides read TGCGCCAGCAGTCCGTACTCGGGGGGCTCGGCCACTGAAGCTTTCTTT. It specifies CASSPYSGGSATEAFF.

J is TRBJ2-1 and V is TRBV19; TRBD2 aligns across 12 bases. The CDR3 has 17 residues. J was trimmed by 4 bases and V by 1 base; bases with no gene match: 5. Germline assignment: CDR1 LNHDA and CDR2 SQIVND (reference sequence). CDR3 bases: TGTGCCAGTAGTATAGGAAGACTAGCGGGAGTGTACAATGAGCAGTTCTTC. Translated: CASSIGRLAGVYNEQFF.

The chain has TRBV28 and TRBJ1-6; a possible D gene is TRBD1 (5 bases). V was pared by 4 bases and J by 7 bases, with 14 bases between. Germline CDR1 and CDR2: MDHEN and SYDVKM. CDR3 length equals 15 residues. CDR3 sequence reads: CASSSTFEGNSPLHF. The CDR3 DNA reads TGTGCCAGCAGTTCCACCTTCGAGGGGAATTCACCCCTCCACTTT.

The gene calls are TRBV5-1 and TRBJ1-4; 7 bases align to TRBD1. Germline lookup yields CDR1 SGHRS and CDR2 YFSETQ. This CDR3 has 17 amino acids. V lost 0 bases and J lost 0; bases outside the gene matches: 5. The CDR3 reads CASSLGQGPATNEKLFF. CDR3 coding DNA: TGCGCCAGCAGCTTGGGACAGGGTCCTGCAACTAATGAAAAACTGTTTTTT.

The CDR3 reads CASSLSSGGYRETQYF. The CDR3 DNA reads TGCGCCAGCAGCTTGTCTTCAGGGGGCTATCGAGAGACCCAGTACTTC. The chain recombines TRBV5-1 with TRBJ2-5; 8 bases are a match to TRBD1. The germline CDR1 and CDR2 sequences are SGHRS and YFSETQ. The J segment lost 4 bases and the V segment lost 1 base, leaving 9 bases of the junction unmatched. The CDR3 has 16 amino acids.

The chain carries TRBV30 and TRBJ1-2; 7 positions agree with TRBD1. The CDR3 covers 17 residues. Trimming cost V 3 bases and J 4 bases; bases outside gene matches: 17. Germline loops: CDR1 GTSNPN, CDR2 SVGIG (reference sequence). CDR3 nucleotides: TGTGCCTGGAGGACCCACATCTTTCCGGGACAGTTCTATGGCTACACCTTC. Translation: CAWRTHIFPGQFYGYTF.

The chain uses TRBV4-1 and TRBJ2-2; D may correspond to TRBD1 or TRBD2 (5 bases each). Trimming shortened V by 1 base and J by 0 bases, and 9 bases separated the two germline ends. The CDR3 loop spans 16 amino acids. The V gene's germline CDR1 is MGHRA and CDR2 YSYEKL. Here the CDR3 DNA reads TGCGCCAGCAGCCAAGTCGGGGACCCGAACACCGGGGAGCTGTTTTTT. Translation: CASSQVGDPNTGELFF.

The chain combines TRBV6-6 with TRBJ1-5; a possible D gene is TRBD1 (6 bases). Germline assignment: CDR1 MNHNY and CDR2 SVGAGI (reference sequence). The ends were cut back, 8 bases at V and 6 bases at J, with 17 bases in the middle. The CDR3 runs 14 residues. CDR3 residues: CASLKGGRGQPQHF. The DNA for the CDR3 is TGTGCCAGCTTAAAAGGGGGGAGAGGTCAGCCCCAGCATTTT.

This chain links TRBV19 with TRBJ1-5; 9 bases match TRBD1. After removal of 6 bases from V and 2 bases from J, the junction contained 5 bases not matched to a gene. Germline V gene sequence: CDR1 LNHDA, CDR2 SQIVND (reference sequence). The length of the CDR3 is 15 residues. CDR3 DNA: TGTGCCAGTAGCTCGGGACAGGGAGGCAATCAGCCCCAGCATTTT. Translating gives CASSSGQGGNQPQHF.